A selection of T cell receptor beta chains follows, all from one sample in a study of post-analysis software for immune sequencing data. TCRdb itself ran the PCR reads through MiXCR, one entry per CDR3 protein. The sample records around 400,000 distinct CDR3 sequences, roughly 38% being singletons. Sequenced: blood. The receptors originated from a girl between 10 and 17 years old with multiple sclerosis. The CDR3 runs from the conserved cysteine through the conserved F or W. D genes are given only for firm matches. Clone size is stated in some rows and not others, as once, few, many or a class when expanded.

cdr3_nt: TGTGCCACCAGTGATTTGGATAGCAATCAGCCCCAGCATTTT; cdr3_aa: CATSDLDSNQPQHF; v_call: TRBV24-1; clone_size: few; j_call: TRBJ1-5; d_call: -
cdr3_nt: TGTGCCAGCAGTGACGTCCAGCGGGGGGGCAATGAGCAGTTCTTC; cdr3_aa: CASSDVQRGGNEQFF; v_call: TRBV2; clone_size: -; j_call: TRBJ2-1; d_call: TRBD2
cdr3_nt: TGCGCCAGCAGCTTGGGGCAGGAGGGGGATGAGCAGTTCTTC; cdr3_aa: CASSLGQEGDEQFF; v_call: TRBV5-1; clone_size: few; j_call: TRBJ2-1; d_call: -
cdr3_nt: TGTGCCAGCAGCCAAGATTGGGGGTATGGGCCTTCTTCACCCCTCCACTTT; cdr3_aa: CASSQDWGYGPSSPLHF; v_call: TRBV3-1; clone_size: -; j_call: TRBJ1-6; d_call: -
cdr3_nt: TGTGCCAGCAGCCTGCCCGGGGGGCCGAATGAGCAGTTCTTC; cdr3_aa: CASSLPGGPNEQFF; v_call: TRBV7-9; clone_size: few; j_call: TRBJ2-1; d_call: -
cdr3_nt: TGCAGCGTTTCTCCGACAGGGGGCGTCCACAATGAGCAGTTCTTC; cdr3_aa: CSVSPTGGVHNEQFF; v_call: TRBV29-1; clone_size: few; j_call: TRBJ2-1; d_call: TRBD1
cdr3_nt: TGTGCCAGCAGCCCAAACCTAGCGGCCCAAGAGACCCAGTACTTC; cdr3_aa: CASSPNLAAQETQYF; v_call: TRBV6-6; clone_size: -; j_call: TRBJ2-5; d_call: TRBD2
cdr3_nt: TGCAGTGCTAAAGCCATCGGGGACCGAACCTACGAGCAGTACTTC; cdr3_aa: CSAKAIGDRTYEQYF; v_call: TRBV20-1; clone_size: few; j_call: TRBJ2-7; d_call: -
cdr3_nt: TGTGCCAGCAGTTACTACGCAGGCGGGAATGAGCAGTTCTTC; cdr3_aa: CASSYYAGGNEQFF; v_call: TRBV6-5; clone_size: -; j_call: TRBJ2-1; d_call: -
cdr3_nt: TGTGCCAGCAGCCCCGACAGGGGGGAGCAGTACTTC; cdr3_aa: CASSPDRGEQYF; v_call: TRBV7-9; clone_size: many; j_call: TRBJ2-7; d_call: TRBD1
cdr3_nt: TGCGCCAGCAGCCCGGGACGATCGGAGACCCAGTACTTC; cdr3_aa: CASSPGRSETQYF; v_call: TRBV5-1; clone_size: -; j_call: TRBJ2-5; d_call: -
cdr3_nt: TGTGCCAGCAGCTTTCTAGGGCTAACAGGGGGCGATCAGCCCCAGCATTTT; cdr3_aa: CASSFLGLTGGDQPQHF; v_call: TRBV7-8; clone_size: -; j_call: TRBJ1-5; d_call: TRBD1
cdr3_nt: TGTGCCAGCAGTTACTCTTCTACAGGGGGACAAGAGACCCAGTACTTC; cdr3_aa: CASSYSSTGGQETQYF; v_call: TRBV6-2/TRBV6-3; clone_size: few; j_call: TRBJ2-5; d_call: TRBD1
cdr3_nt: TGTGCCAGCTCACCAAGGGAGGCTAGTAACTATGAGCAGTTCTTC; cdr3_aa: CASSPREASNYEQFF; v_call: TRBV18; clone_size: once; j_call: TRBJ2-1; d_call: -
cdr3_nt: TGCGCCAGCAGCCATCCTAGCGGGGGGGACTTCTCCTACGAGCAGTACTTC; cdr3_aa: CASSHPSGGDFSYEQYF; v_call: TRBV4-1; clone_size: few; j_call: TRBJ2-7; d_call: TRBD2
cdr3_nt: TGTGCCAGCAGTTTAGTGTTTCACAGGGGGTCAAATGAGCAGTTCTTC; cdr3_aa: CASSLVFHRGSNEQFF; v_call: TRBV27; clone_size: few; j_call: TRBJ2-1; d_call: TRBD1
cdr3_nt: TGTGCCACCAGTGATTGGGCAGGGGCGAACACCGGGGAGCTGTTTTTT; cdr3_aa: CATSDWAGANTGELFF; v_call: TRBV24-1; clone_size: -; j_call: TRBJ2-2; d_call: -
cdr3_nt: TGCGCCAGCAGTGAGGGGGACAGGACAAACTATGGCTACACCTTC; cdr3_aa: CASSEGDRTNYGYTF; v_call: TRBV10-1; clone_size: few; j_call: TRBJ1-2; d_call: TRBD1
cdr3_nt: TGTGCCAGCAGTCCAGGACAGGGGGCTTATAATTCACCCCTCCACTTT; cdr3_aa: CASSPGQGAYNSPLHF; v_call: TRBV12-3/TRBV12-4; clone_size: -; j_call: TRBJ1-6; d_call: TRBD1
cdr3_nt: TGCGCCAGCAGCTTGGCCACAGGCAAGACCTACGAGCAGTACTTC; cdr3_aa: CASSLATGKTYEQYF; v_call: TRBV5-1; clone_size: -; j_call: TRBJ2-7; d_call: -
cdr3_nt: TGTGCCAGCAGCTGGGCGGGACAGGCAGAGACCCAGTACTTC; cdr3_aa: CASSWAGQAETQYF; v_call: TRBV7-2; clone_size: few; j_call: TRBJ2-5; d_call: TRBD1
cdr3_nt: TGTGCCAGCAGTAGAACAGGGGAACGAAGCTACACCTTC; cdr3_aa: CASSRTGERSYTF; v_call: TRBV6-5; clone_size: -; j_call: TRBJ1-2; d_call: TRBD1
cdr3_nt: TGTGCCAGCAGCCAAGATCAGACAGGGACCTACAATGAGCAGTTCTTC; cdr3_aa: CASSQDQTGTYNEQFF; v_call: TRBV4-2; clone_size: -; j_call: TRBJ2-1; d_call: TRBD1
cdr3_nt: TGCAGCGTCGGGGGCGGGACAGTTATCGATGAGCAGTTCTTC; cdr3_aa: CSVGGGTVIDEQFF; v_call: TRBV29-1; clone_size: few; j_call: TRBJ2-1; d_call: -
cdr3_nt: TGCAGTGCCCCATCCGATGAAAAACTGTTTTTT; cdr3_aa: CSAPSDEKLFF; v_call: TRBV20-1; clone_size: -; j_call: TRBJ1-4; d_call: -
cdr3_nt: TGTGCCAGCAGCCCGACGAATGAGCAGTTCTTC; cdr3_aa: CASSPTNEQFF; v_call: TRBV7-2; clone_size: -; j_call: TRBJ2-1; d_call: -
cdr3_nt: TGTGCCAGCAGTGTAGGATCCGGGACTAGCGGGGCCCCCTACGAGCAGTACTTC; cdr3_aa: CASSVGSGTSGAPYEQYF; v_call: TRBV12-3/TRBV12-4; clone_size: -; j_call: TRBJ2-7; d_call: TRBD2
cdr3_nt: TGTGCCAGCAGCTTAGGAGGTCTAGACATCTACGAGCAGTACTTC; cdr3_aa: CASSLGGLDIYEQYF; v_call: TRBV7-2; clone_size: -; j_call: TRBJ2-7; d_call: -
cdr3_nt: TGTGCCAGCAGAGGACAGGGCTCTAGCACAGATACGCAGTATTTT; cdr3_aa: CASRGQGSSTDTQYF; v_call: TRBV12-3/TRBV12-4; clone_size: -; j_call: TRBJ2-3; d_call: TRBD1
cdr3_nt: TGCGCCAGCAGCCAGATAATCGGGAGGCGCAATCAGCCCCAGCATTTT; cdr3_aa: CASSQIIGRRNQPQHF; v_call: TRBV4-1; clone_size: -; j_call: TRBJ1-5; d_call: -
cdr3_nt: TGTGCCACCAGCTCACCAGGGGTCCAGTCCCAAGAGACCCAGTACTTC; cdr3_aa: CATSSPGVQSQETQYF; v_call: TRBV15; clone_size: few; j_call: TRBJ2-5; d_call: -
cdr3_nt: TGTGCCTGGAGTGCGGGACAGAACACTGAAGCTTTCTTT; cdr3_aa: CAWSAGQNTEAFF; v_call: TRBV30; clone_size: -; j_call: TRBJ1-1; d_call: -
cdr3_nt: TGTGCCAGCAGTTTCAACAGGGTCCATAGCACAGATACGCAGTATTTT; cdr3_aa: CASSFNRVHSTDTQYF; v_call: TRBV7-9; clone_size: -; j_call: TRBJ2-3; d_call: -
cdr3_nt: TGCAGTGCTAGAATGGGCAGGGGGCAGAGGGAGACCCGGTACTTC; cdr3_aa: CSARMGRGQRETRYF; v_call: TRBV20-1; clone_size: -; j_call: TRBJ2-7; d_call: TRBD1
cdr3_nt: TGCGCCAGCAGCCAACCGCGGAGGTACTTCAACTATGGCTACACCTTC; cdr3_aa: CASSQPRRYFNYGYTF; v_call: TRBV4-1; clone_size: once; j_call: TRBJ1-2; d_call: -
cdr3_nt: TGTGCCAGCAGCCGACCGGAACTCTATGGCTACACCTTC; cdr3_aa: CASSRPELYGYTF; v_call: TRBV11-1; clone_size: few; j_call: TRBJ1-2; d_call: -
cdr3_nt: TGTGCCAGCAGCCTTAATCAGGGCACTGAAGCTTTCTTT; cdr3_aa: CASSLNQGTEAFF; v_call: TRBV7-3; clone_size: -; j_call: TRBJ1-1; d_call: -
cdr3_nt: TGTGCCAGCAGCTTACTCCACGGGACAGCTTTCTTT; cdr3_aa: CASSLLHGTAFF; v_call: TRBV7-2; clone_size: -; j_call: TRBJ1-1; d_call: -
cdr3_nt: TGTGCCAGCAGCTTAAAAGGGGCAGGGAGCCCCTTTCAAGAGACCCAGTACTTC; cdr3_aa: CASSLKGAGSPFQETQYF; v_call: TRBV7-6; clone_size: -; j_call: TRBJ2-5; d_call: -
cdr3_nt: TGCAGTGCTAGTTCCCAAAACGGGAATGGCTACACCTTC; cdr3_aa: CSASSQNGNGYTF; v_call: TRBV20-1; clone_size: -; j_call: TRBJ1-2; d_call: -
cdr3_nt: TGTGCCAGCAGCCCCGCTGGAAACACCATATATTTT; cdr3_aa: CASSPAGNTIYF; v_call: TRBV6-5; clone_size: -; j_call: TRBJ1-3; d_call: -
cdr3_nt: TGTGCCAGCAGTTTTTCGACGGGCCTTTACGAGCAGTACTTC; cdr3_aa: CASSFSTGLYEQYF; v_call: TRBV12-3/TRBV12-4; clone_size: -; j_call: TRBJ2-7; d_call: -
cdr3_nt: TGCAGTGCTAGTACCACTAGTTGGTATGCAGATACGCAGTATTTT; cdr3_aa: CSASTTSWYADTQYF; v_call: TRBV20-1; clone_size: -; j_call: TRBJ2-3; d_call: -
cdr3_nt: TGTGCCAGCAGCCAAGGACCCCGAATGGTAGAGGGCCCCTACAATGAGCAGTTCTTC; cdr3_aa: CASSQGPRMVEGPYNEQFF; v_call: TRBV4-2; clone_size: -; j_call: TRBJ2-1; d_call: -
cdr3_nt: TGTGCCAGCGGGACAGGGGCGCCGACTGAAGCTTTCTTT; cdr3_aa: CASGTGAPTEAFF; v_call: TRBV9; clone_size: -; j_call: TRBJ1-1; d_call: TRBD1
cdr3_nt: TGTGTCAGCAGCGAAACTAGCGGGGTCTACAATGAGCAGTTCTTC; cdr3_aa: CVSSETSGVYNEQFF; v_call: TRBV7-3; clone_size: -; j_call: TRBJ2-1; d_call: TRBD2
cdr3_nt: TGTGCCAGCAGCTTATGGTCCGGGGGGCAATACAATGAGCAGTTCTTC; cdr3_aa: CASSLWSGGQYNEQFF; v_call: TRBV7-2; clone_size: few; j_call: TRBJ2-1; d_call: -
cdr3_nt: TGCAGTGCGAACGCGGACAGGGGTACCTCTGGGGCCAACGTCCTGACTTTC; cdr3_aa: CSANADRGTSGANVLTF; v_call: TRBV20-1; clone_size: -; j_call: TRBJ2-6; d_call: TRBD1
cdr3_nt: TGTGCCAGCAGCGTGGGACTAGCGGGGGGCTCACAGTATTTT; cdr3_aa: CASSVGLAGGSQYF; v_call: TRBV7-3; clone_size: once; j_call: TRBJ2-3; d_call: TRBD2
cdr3_nt: TGCGCCAGCAGCGACGGGACGAGCTATGGCTACACCTTC; cdr3_aa: CASSDGTSYGYTF; v_call: TRBV5-1; clone_size: few; j_call: TRBJ1-2; d_call: -
cdr3_nt: TGTGCCAGCAGCTTATTTATAAGCTCCTACGAGCAGTACTTC; cdr3_aa: CASSLFISSYEQYF; v_call: TRBV7-8; clone_size: -; j_call: TRBJ2-7; d_call: -
cdr3_nt: TGTGCCAGCGGCACTAGCGGAAGCACAGATACGCAGTATTTT; cdr3_aa: CASGTSGSTDTQYF; v_call: TRBV12-3/TRBV12-4; clone_size: few; j_call: TRBJ2-3; d_call: TRBD2
cdr3_nt: TGTGCCAGCAGTGAAAGGGGCGGCATGGGTAACAATCAGCCCCAGCATTTT; cdr3_aa: CASSERGGMGNNQPQHF; v_call: TRBV6-1; clone_size: -; j_call: TRBJ1-5; d_call: -
cdr3_nt: TGTGCCAGCAGCCAAGACTCGGGGGACTTGGAGACCCAGTACTTC; cdr3_aa: CASSQDSGDLETQYF; v_call: TRBV3-1; clone_size: few; j_call: TRBJ2-5; d_call: -
cdr3_nt: TGCGCCAGCAGCCCGCAGGACAGGGGGATAGATACGCAGTATTTT; cdr3_aa: CASSPQDRGIDTQYF; v_call: TRBV5-1; clone_size: -; j_call: TRBJ2-3; d_call: TRBD1
cdr3_nt: TGCGCCAGCAGCCAAGTCCAGGTAGCCTACGAGCAGTACTTC; cdr3_aa: CASSQVQVAYEQYF; v_call: TRBV4-1; clone_size: few; j_call: TRBJ2-7; d_call: -
cdr3_nt: TGTGCTAGCATCCATGGGGAGATGAACACTGAAGCTTTCTTT; cdr3_aa: CASIHGEMNTEAFF; v_call: TRBV6-6; clone_size: -; j_call: TRBJ1-1; d_call: -
cdr3_nt: TGCGCCAGCAGCCCGGGGGCTGAAAACAATGAGCAGTTCTTC; cdr3_aa: CASSPGAENNEQFF; v_call: TRBV5-1; clone_size: -; j_call: TRBJ2-1; d_call: -
cdr3_nt: TGCGCCAGCAGCTTCTTGGACCCCCCGCCCACAGATACGCAGTATTTT; cdr3_aa: CASSFLDPPPTDTQYF; v_call: TRBV5-1; clone_size: few; j_call: TRBJ2-3; d_call: -